A single sample gave rise to the 17 T cell receptor beta chains below, sequenced in a study of blood T cell repertoires in COVID-19. This table comes from immunoSEQ multiplex PCR, and its TCRdb copy is limited to in-frame clones, with some not included. This sample has about 190,000 clones; approximately 80% occur once, and the top ten carry around an eighth. Sequencing was carried out using peripheral blood. These TCRs come from a man between 50 and 59 years old who had recovered from COVID-19.

The rearrangement links TRBV13 to TRBJ2-3; 9 nucleotides line up with TRBD1. V lost 0 bases to trimming and J lost 4 bases; unmatched junction nucleotides: 5. The CDR3 spans 16 residues. Germline V gene data show CDR1 as PRHDT and CDR2 as FYEKMQ (reference sequence). The CDR3 nucleotides are TGTGCCAGCAGCTTAGGCTACAGGGGGCGCCCAGATACGCAGTATTTT. As protein: CASSLGYRGRPDTQYF.

This clone showed up just a few times. The chain carries TRBV2 and TRBJ2-7; 8 bases map to TRBD2. In germline, CDR1 is SNHLY, CDR2 FYNNEI. Trimming at V came to 6 bases and at J to 0 bases, leaving 10 bases not matched to a gene. The CDR3 loop spans 16 amino acids. CDR3: CASRETRTSSSYEQYF. The CDR3 nucleotides are TGTGCCAGCAGAGAAACCCGGACTAGCAGCTCCTACGAGCAGTACTTC.

This clone was found a few times. The V gene is TRBV3-1 (or the pseudogene TRBV3-2), the J gene TRBJ2-1; TRBD1 matches 11 bases. Per germline, CDR1 LGHDT and CDR2 YNNKEL (reference sequence). Losses at the gene ends were 3 bases for V and 4 bases for J; bases not matched to a gene: 5. The CDR3 loop spans 16 amino acids. The CDR3 is CASSHSDRGLYNEQFF. The CDR3 bases are TGTGCCAGCAGCCACTCGGACAGGGGGCTTTACAATGAGCAGTTCTTC.

The chain employs TRBV3-1 (or the pseudogene TRBV3-2) and TRBJ2-7; 10 bases fit TRBD2. Trimming removed 1 base from V and 7 bases from J; junction bases left unmatched: 10. CDR3 length: 16 residues. Germline CDR1 LGHDT, CDR2 YNNKEL (reference sequence). In DNA form, the CDR3 reads TGTGCCAGCAGCCAAGTGGCCACTAGCGGGGCGAGTGAGCAGTACTTC. Protein product: CASSQVATSGASEQYF.

The CDR3 here is CASSLFRGSTDTQYF. CDR3 nucleotide sequence: TGCGCCAGCAGCTTGTTTCGCGGGAGCACAGATACGCAGTATTTT. The chain uses TRBV5-1 and TRBJ2-3; D is perhaps TRBD2 (5 bases). Germline V lookup: CDR1 SGHRS, CDR2 YFSETQ. Trimming pared 1 base from V and 0 bases from J, leaving 9 bases between. CDR3 length: 15 residues.

This chain links TRBV2 with TRBJ2-7, with TRBD2 matching 16 bases. Germline-derived CDR1 and CDR2 are SNHLY and FYNNEI. CDR3 length: 17 amino acids. The J segment lost 2 bases and the V segment lost 5 bases, leaving 6 bases of the junction unmatched. The CDR3 sequence is CASSKGLAGGQTYEQYF. As DNA, the CDR3 is TGTGCCAGCAGTAAGGGACTAGCGGGAGGGCAGACCTACGAGCAGTACTTC.

This clone has only one observation. The chain joins TRBV6-5 to TRBJ2-5, with D possibly matching TRBD1 (6 bases). V lost 8 bases and J 4 bases, leaving 11 bases between the germline ends. Germline V CDR1 and CDR2: MNHEY, SVGAGI. The CDR3 is 12 amino acids. This CDR3 reads CASGGRVETQYF. The CDR3 region has the DNA TGTGCCAGCGGGGGCAGGGTAGAGACCCAGTACTTC.

The chain carries TRBV7-9 and TRBJ1-1; D is possibly TRBD1 (5 bases). This CDR3 comprises 14 residues. Trimming cost V 5 bases and J 3 bases, with 13 bases left between them. Germline V gene data show CDR1 as SEHNR and CDR2 as FQNEAQ (reference sequence). CDR3 protein: CASSPGWGDTEAFF. CDR3 nucleotides: TGTGCCAGCAGCCCGGGGTGGGGGGACACTGAAGCTTTCTTT.

The rearrangement joins TRBV7-9 to TRBJ1-2; 8 bases are a match to TRBD1. V lost 6 bases to trimming and J lost 5 bases; unmatched junction nucleotides: 8. This CDR3 region has 14 residues. Germline V gene sequence: CDR1 SEHNR, CDR2 FQNEAQ (reference sequence). CDR3 in amino acids: CASSPRQGRYGYTF. The CDR3 DNA reads as TGTGCCAGCAGTCCCCGACAGGGGAGGTATGGCTACACCTTC.

The V gene is TRBV2, the J gene TRBJ2-3; weak D call: TRBD2 (5 bases). The CDR3 loop spans 15 amino acids. Germline CDR1 SNHLY, CDR2 FYNNEI. V lost 2 bases to trimming and J lost 0 bases, with 9 bases between them. The CDR3 reads CASSEQRISTDTQYF. The CDR3 DNA is TGTGCCAGCAGTGAACAGCGGATTAGCACAGATACGCAGTATTTT.

The chain is built from TRBV19 and TRBJ1-2, with TRBD1 identical over 7 bases. Losses at the gene ends were 5 bases for V and 5 bases for J; bases not matched to a gene: 2. Germline values: CDR1 LNHDA, CDR2 SQIVND (reference sequence). This CDR3 is built from 12 residues. CDR3 sequence: CASSAGQYGYTF. In DNA, the CDR3 is TGTGCCAGTAGTGCGGGACAGTATGGCTACACCTTC.

V gene TRBV9 combines with J gene TRBJ1-1; D call uncertain. This CDR3 comprises 13 residues. Trimming pared 4 bases from V and 1 base from J, leaving 8 bases between. Germline V gives CDR1 SGDLS, CDR2 YYNGEE. In nucleotides, the CDR3 is TGTGCCAGCAGCCATTACAGGAACACTGAAGCTTTCTTT. It yields the protein CASSHYRNTEAFF.

The J gene is TRBJ1-6, the V gene TRBV30, with a tentative D call TRBD1 (5 bases). The CDR3 consists of 15 residues. Germline CDR1 GTSNPN, CDR2 SVGIG (reference sequence). Between the trimmed V and J ends, which lost 1 base and 6 bases, there was a span of 13 bases. As DNA, the CDR3 is TGTGCCTGGAGTGGGGTTGGGGCAGCTAATTCACCCCTCCACTTT. Its translation is CAWSGVGAANSPLHF. Using reference TRBV30 and TRBJ1-6 for the parts outside the CDR3, the full variable domain is SQTIHQWPATLVQPVGSPLSLECTVEGTSNPNLYWYRQAAGRGLQLLFYSVGIGQISSEVPQNLSASRPQDRQFILSSKKLLLSDSGFYLCAWSGVGAANSPLHFGNGTRLTVT.

The chain joins TRBV7-2 to TRBJ2-7; D may be TRBD1 (6 bases). Trimming pared 2 bases from V and 0 bases from J, leaving 20 bases between. CDR1 SGHTA and CDR2 FQGNSA come from the germline V gene. The CDR3 totals 18 residues. The CDR3 sequence: CASSLMAGTGRSSYEQYF. The DNA for the CDR3 is TGTGCCAGCAGCTTAATGGCGGGTACAGGGCGAAGCTCCTACGAGCAGTACTTC. Complete variable domain (other parts from reference TRBV7-2 and TRBJ2-7): GAGVSQSPSNKVTEKGKDVELRCDPISGHTALYWYRQSLGQGLEFLIYFQGNSAPDKSGLPSDRFSAERTGGSVSTLTIQRTQQEDSAVYLCASSLMAGTGRSSYEQYFGPGTRLTVT.

The CDR3 DNA reads TGTGCCAGCTCACAACTAAGGGGGCCCGGTAGTTTCTTT. Protein sequence: CASSQLRGPGSFF. This rearrangement joins TRBV18 to TRBJ1-1, with 7 bases that match TRBD1. Germline V gene sequence: CDR1 KGHSH, CDR2 LQKENI. The CDR3 spans 13 residues. The ends lost 4 bases at V and 13 bases at J; junction bases unmatched: 12.

This chain's CDR3 is CASSLATQSYEQYF. The CDR3 DNA reads TGCGCCAGCAGCTTGGCCACGCAGTCCTACGAGCAGTACTTC. The rearrangement uses TRBV5-1 and TRBJ2-7; unclear D gene. The CDR3 is 14 amino acids. CDR1 SGHRS and CDR2 YFSETQ come from the germline V gene. The V and J ends lost 0 bases and 1 base respectively, with 8 bases between them.

The V and J genes are TRBV11-3 and TRBJ2-2, with 7 bases fitting TRBD1. Unmatched junction bases numbered 8, after V lost 4 bases and J lost 6 bases. The CDR3 is 15 residues long. Germline loops: CDR1 SGHNT, CDR2 YENEEA. CDR3 DNA: TGTGCCAGCAGCTCCCATGGACAGGTTGCCGGGGAGCTGTTTTTT. This gives the protein CASSSHGQVAGELFF.